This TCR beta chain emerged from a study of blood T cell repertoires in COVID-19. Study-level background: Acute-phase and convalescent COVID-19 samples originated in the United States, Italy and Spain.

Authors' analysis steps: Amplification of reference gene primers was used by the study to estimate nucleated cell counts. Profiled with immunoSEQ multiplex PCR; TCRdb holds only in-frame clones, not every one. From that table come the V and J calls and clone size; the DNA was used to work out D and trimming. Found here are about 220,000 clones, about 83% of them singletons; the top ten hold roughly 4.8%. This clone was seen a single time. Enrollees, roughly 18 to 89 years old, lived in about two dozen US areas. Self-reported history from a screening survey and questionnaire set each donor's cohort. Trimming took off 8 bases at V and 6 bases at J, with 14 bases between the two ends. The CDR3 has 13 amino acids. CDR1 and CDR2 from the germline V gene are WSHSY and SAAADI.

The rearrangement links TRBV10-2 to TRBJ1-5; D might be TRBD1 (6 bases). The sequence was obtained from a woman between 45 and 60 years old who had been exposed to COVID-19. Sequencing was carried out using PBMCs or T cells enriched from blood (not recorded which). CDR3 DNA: TGCGCCAGCGGAGGGGGGGACGGTCAGCCCCAGCATTTT. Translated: CASGGGDGQPQHF.